This T cell receptor beta chain is drawn from a study of blood T cell repertoires in COVID-19. Germline V gene sequence: CDR1 SGHRS, CDR2 YFSETQ. The CDR3 length is 17 residues. About this clone: Germline is not matched at one junction end, which may reflect a read error.

The assay was immunoSEQ multiplex PCR, and TCRdb's table has in-frame clones only and misses some. This table holds around 250,000 clones, around four fifths found once. Sequences were obtained from PBMCs or T cells enriched from blood (not recorded which). The J gene is TRBJ2-3, the V gene TRBV5-1; 16 bases align to TRBD2. The TCR sequence derives from a man between 25 and 39 years old with acute COVID-19. CDR3 nucleotides: TGTGCCAGCAGCTTCGGGGGACTAGCGGGAGGGACAGATACGCAGTATTTT. Amino acid sequence: CASSFGGLAGGTDTQYF.